The 6 T cell receptor beta chains presented below share a single source sample, sequenced in a study of beta chain features in type 1 diabetes. Study observations and caveats: Patients with Type 1 diabetes showed moderately but significantly shorter TCRB CDR3s in all four CD4+ subsets.

Sequenced material consisted of expressed TCRB transcripts (all of the isolated RNA was reverse transcribed). Clones were sequenced by immunoSEQ multiplex PCR, and TCRdb holds only the in-frame ones, with some missing. The sample has roughly 150,000 clones; around 9.7% are singletons. The antigens these receptors bind are not known. Sequenced: central memory CD4+ T cells from blood. Every receptor here comes from a woman aged 30 to 39 with type 1 diabetes.

This clone was counted between two and nine times. Within the sample, other DNA sequences also encode this same CDR3. The chain employs TRBV7-9 and TRBJ2-5, with 8 bases lining up with TRBD2. Losses at the gene ends were 5 bases for V and 2 bases for J; bases not matched to a gene: 4. The CDR3 sequence is 14 residues long. CDR1 and CDR2 from the germline V gene are SEHNR and FQNEAQ (reference sequence). The CDR3 region has the DNA TGTGCCAGCAGCCCCCCGGGAGGGCAAGAGACCCAGTACTTC. Translated: CASSPPGGQETQYF. The entire variable domain, with the rest obtained from reference TRBV7-9 and TRBJ2-5, is as follows: DTGVSQNPRHKITKRGQNVTFRCDPISEHNRLYWYRQTLGQGPEFLTYFQNEAQLEKSRLLSDRFSAERPKGSFSTLEIQRTEQGDSAMYLCASSPPGGQETQYFGPGTRLLVL.

Only a few counts were recorded for this clone. The chain combines TRBV18 with TRBJ1-2; the D gene is possibly TRBD1 (6 bases). CDR3 length: 15 residues. Trimming took 3 bases from V and 0 from J, leaving 11 bases between them. Looked up from germline, CDR1 is KGHSH and CDR2 is LQKENI. The CDR3 DNA reads as TGTGCCAGCTCACCCGCTGGACAGCCTAACTATGGCTACACCTTC. Translated, it gives CASSPAGQPNYGYTF.

The rearrangement joins TRBV19 to TRBJ1-1; 7 positions agree with TRBD1. V shed 5 bases, J shed 3 bases, and the junction held 3 bases outside the gene matches. Germline CDR1 is LNHDA and CDR2 is SQIVND (reference sequence). The CDR3 runs to 13 residues. The CDR3 bases are TGTGCCAGTAGTTCCAGGGGGGACACTGAAGCTTTCTTT. Protein sequence: CASSSRGDTEAFF.

This clone was counted between two and nine times. CDR3 region: CASSLVSRSSSYNEQFF. The CDR3, as DNA: TGTGCCAGCAGCTTAGTCTCGCGGTCGAGCTCCTACAATGAGCAGTTCTTC. This chain joins TRBV7-2 and TRBJ2-1; D is ambiguous. V lost 1 base, J lost 0 bases, and 13 bases lay in between. This CDR3 spans 17 amino acids. Germline V gene sequence: CDR1 SGHTA, CDR2 FQGNSA.

This chain links TRBV5-1 with TRBJ1-4; a possible D gene is TRBD1 (6 bases). CDR3 length equals 15 residues. Trimming took 3 bases from V and 3 from J, leaving 12 bases between them. Germline CDR1 is SGHRS and CDR2 is YFSETQ. CDR3 nucleotide sequence: TGCGCCAGCAGCTCGAAGGGGGAACCTAATGAAAAACTGTTTTTT. Protein sequence: CASSSKGEPNEKLFF. Using reference TRBV5-1 and TRBJ1-4 for the parts outside the CDR3, the full variable domain is KAGVTQTPRYLIKTRGQQVTLSCSPISGHRSVSWYQQTPGQGLQFLFEYFSETQRNKGNFPGRFSGRQFSNSRSEMNVSTLELGDSALYLCASSSKGEPNEKLFFGSGTQLSVL.

In this sample, this clone turned up a few times. V usage is TRBV19 and J usage is TRBJ2-7; TRBD2 matches at 13 bases. Trimming took 8 bases from V and 4 from J; bases not matched to a gene: 8. The CDR3 is 15 amino acids. Germline lookup yields CDR1 LNHDA and CDR2 SQIVND (reference sequence). Here the CDR3 reads CASRGTSGNLYEQYF. The DNA of the CDR3 is TGTGCCAGTCGAGGGACTAGCGGGAACCTGTACGAGCAGTACTTC. Full variable domain (remainder filled in from reference TRBV19 and TRBJ2-7): DGGITQSPKYLFRKEGQNVTLSCEQNLNHDAMYWYRQDPGQGLRLIYYSQIVNDFQKGDIAEGYSVSREKKESFPLTVTSAQKNPTAFYLCASRGTSGNLYEQYFGPGTRLTVT.